A selection of T cell receptor beta chains follows, all from one sample in a study of blood T cell repertoires in COVID-19. Libraries were prepared by immunoSEQ multiplex PCR; TCRdb keeps only in-frame clonotypes and omits some of them. The sample lists 180,000 or so clones, approximately 86% occurring once. Sequenced sample: peripheral blood. The receptors stem from a man aged 60-69 years with acute or convalescent COVID-19. The CDR3 runs from the conserved cysteine through the conserved F or W. The D gene is left open where the match is weak. Rows may omit the clone size; those that give it use once, few, many or a size class.

>TRBJ1-5|TRBD1|few|TRBV19
CASSIRTGMNNQPQHF
TGTGCCAGTAGTATCCGGACAGGGATGAACAATCAGCCCCAGCATTTT
>TRBJ2-3|TRBD2|.|TRBV20-1
CSASFESGGWF
TGCAGTGCCAGCTTTGAGAGCGGGGGGTGGTTT
>TRBJ2-3|TRBD1|.|TRBV28
CASSPRGRVGTQYF
TGTGCCAGCAGTCCGAGGGGGCGGGTTGGTACGCAGTATTTT
>TRBJ2-5|TRBD1|.|TRBV19
CASGFRDRGWETQYF
TGTGCCAGTGGTTTCCGGGACAGGGGATGGGAGACCCAGTACTTC
>TRBJ1-6|TRBD1|.|TRBV19
CASKDRENSPLHF
TGTGCCAGTAAGGACAGGGAAAATTCACCCCTCCACTTT
>TRBJ1-1|.|.|TRBV5-6
CASSLALAGRMNTEAFF
TGTGCCAGCAGCTTGGCCTTGGCGGGACGGATGAACACTGAAGCTTTCTTT
>TRBJ1-3|TRBD1|.|TRBV6-5
CASRGQGARGNTIYF
TGTGCCAGCAGAGGCCAGGGGGCGCGGGGAAACACCATATATTTT
>TRBJ2-7|TRBD1|.|TRBV18
CASSPRGTGGSYEQYF
TGTGCCAGCTCACCACGGGGGACAGGGGGCTCCTACGAGCAGTACTTC
>TRBJ1-6|TRBD1|.|TRBV19
CASSGGQGNRRNSPLHF
TGTGCCAGTAGCGGCGGACAGGGAAACCGGAGGAATTCACCCCTCCACTTT
>TRBJ2-7|TRBD2|.|TRBV11-2
CASSLTGGTSDLYYEQYF
TGTGCCAGCAGCTTAACGGGTGGGACTAGCGACCTCTACTACGAGCAGTACTTC
>TRBJ2-1|.|.|TRBV27
CASSFREGVGSEQFF
TGTGCCAGCAGTTTTCGGGAAGGCGTGGGAAGTGAGCAGTTCTTC
>TRBJ2-7|TRBD2|.|TRBV9
CASSVGLAGVWEQYF
TGTGCCAGCAGCGTAGGGCTAGCGGGAGTTTGGGAGCAGTACTTC
>TRBJ2-1|TRBD2|.|TRBV4-1
CASSQGAGSSYNEQFF
TGCGCCAGCAGCCAAGGAGCGGGAAGCTCCTACAATGAGCAGTTCTTC
>TRBJ1-5|TRBD1|.|TRBV6-4
CASSVDPGQAGLLDQPQHF
TGTGCCAGCAGTGTCGACCCGGGACAGGCCGGATTGCTCGATCAGCCCCAGCATTTT
>TRBJ1-1|TRBD1|.|TRBV28
CASTTRTGERAFF
TGTGCCAGCACCACCCGGACAGGGGAAAGGGCTTTCTTT
>TRBJ1-1|.|.|TRBV3-1/TRBV3-2
CASQGWSNTEAFF
TGTGCCAGCCAGGGTTGGTCGAACACTGAAGCTTTCTTT
>TRBJ1-2|.|.|TRBV28
CASRQPGTLNGYTF
TGTGCCAGCAGGCAGCCGGGGACTCTTAATGGCTACACCTTC
>TRBJ2-7|.|.|TRBV30
CAWNRGLYEQYF
TGTGCCTGGAATAGGGGCCTATACGAGCAGTACTTC
>TRBJ2-1|TRBD1|.|TRBV5-1
CASSLVRGSNEQFF
TGCGCCAGCAGCTTAGTCAGGGGGAGCAATGAGCAGTTCTTC
>TRBJ1-1|.|.|TRBV7-9
CASSSLSLRNTEAFF
TGTGCCAGCAGCTCCCTTTCCCTCCGGAACACTGAAGCTTTCTTT
>TRBJ1-1|.|.|TRBV11-2
CASSTRGGPTEAFF
TGTGCCAGCAGCACTAGGGGGGGACCCACTGAAGCTTTCTTT
>TRBJ2-6|.|few|TRBV28
CASSINPGAGANVLTF
TGTGCCAGCAGTATCAACCCAGGGGCTGGGGCCAACGTCCTGACTTTC
>TRBJ1-1|.|.|TRBV9
CASSADPRGTEAFF
TGTGCCAGCAGCGCCGACCCCCGGGGAACTGAAGCTTTCTTT
>TRBJ2-1|TRBD2|.|TRBV9
CASSATRLAVYNEQFF
TGTGCCAGCAGCGCAACAAGACTAGCGGTCTACAATGAGCAGTTCTTC
>TRBJ2-2|TRBD2|.|TRBV3-1/TRBV3-2
CASSQASGRGTGELFF
TGTGCCAGCAGCCAAGCTAGCGGGAGAGGCACCGGGGAGCTGTTTTTT
>TRBJ1-5|.|once|TRBV12-3/TRBV12-4
CASSLAGDQPQHF
TGTGCCAGCAGTTTGGCTGGAGATCAGCCCCAGCATTTT
>TRBJ1-1|.|.|TRBV29-1
CSALGEVNTEAFF
TGCAGCGCCTTGGGGGAGGTGAACACTGAAGCTTTCTTT
>TRBJ2-7|TRBD1|.|TRBV7-3
CASSLGPGQLYEQYF
TGTGCCAGCTCTCTAGGTCCGGGACAGCTCTACGAGCAGTACTTC